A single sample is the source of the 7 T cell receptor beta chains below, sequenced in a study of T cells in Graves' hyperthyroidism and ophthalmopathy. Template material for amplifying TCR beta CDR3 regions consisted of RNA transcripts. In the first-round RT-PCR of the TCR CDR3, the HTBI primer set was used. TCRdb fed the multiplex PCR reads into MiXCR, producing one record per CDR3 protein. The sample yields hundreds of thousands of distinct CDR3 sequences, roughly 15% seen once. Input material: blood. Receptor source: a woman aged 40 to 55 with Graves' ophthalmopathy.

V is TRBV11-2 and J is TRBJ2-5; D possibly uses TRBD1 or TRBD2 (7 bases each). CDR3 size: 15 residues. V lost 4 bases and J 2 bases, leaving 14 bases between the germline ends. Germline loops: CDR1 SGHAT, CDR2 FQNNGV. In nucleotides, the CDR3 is TGTGCCAGCAGCTCGACAGGGAGGGTACAAGAGACCCAGTACTTC. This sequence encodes CASSSTGRVQETQYF. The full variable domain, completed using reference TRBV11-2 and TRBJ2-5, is EAGVAQSPRYKIIEKRQSVAFWCNPISGHATLYWYQQILGQGPKLLIQFQNNGVVDDSQLPKDRFSAERLKGVDSTLKIQPAKLEDSAVYLCASSSTGRVQETQYFGPGTRLLVL.

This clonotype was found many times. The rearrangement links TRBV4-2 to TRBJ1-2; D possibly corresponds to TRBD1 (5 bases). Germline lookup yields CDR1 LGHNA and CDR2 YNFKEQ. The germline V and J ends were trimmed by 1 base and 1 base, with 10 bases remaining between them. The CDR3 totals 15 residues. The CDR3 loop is CASSQAWGSNYGYTF. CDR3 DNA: TGTGCCAGCAGCCAAGCATGGGGCAGTAACTATGGCTACACCTTC.

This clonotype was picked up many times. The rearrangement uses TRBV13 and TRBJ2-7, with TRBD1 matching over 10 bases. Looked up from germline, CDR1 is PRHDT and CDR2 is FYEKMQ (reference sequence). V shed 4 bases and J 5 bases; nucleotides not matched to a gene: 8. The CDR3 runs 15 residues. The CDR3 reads CASSSRDRGLHEQYF. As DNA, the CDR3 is TGTGCCAGCAGCTCCCGAGACAGGGGGCTCCACGAGCAGTACTTC.

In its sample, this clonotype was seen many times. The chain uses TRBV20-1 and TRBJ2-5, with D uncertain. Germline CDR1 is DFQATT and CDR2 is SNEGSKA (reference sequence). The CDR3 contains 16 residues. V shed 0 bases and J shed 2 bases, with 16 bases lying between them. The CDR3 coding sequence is TGCAGTGCTAGAGATAGTCTGGCAGGACCTCAAGAGACCCAGTACTTC. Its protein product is CSARDSLAGPQETQYF.

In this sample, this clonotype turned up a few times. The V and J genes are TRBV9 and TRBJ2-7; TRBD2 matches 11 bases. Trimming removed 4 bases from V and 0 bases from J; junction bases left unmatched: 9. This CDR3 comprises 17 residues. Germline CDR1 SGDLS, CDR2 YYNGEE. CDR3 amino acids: CASSTQPGTSGSYEQYF. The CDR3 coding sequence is TGTGCCAGCAGCACACAACCCGGGACTAGCGGCTCCTACGAGCAGTACTTC.

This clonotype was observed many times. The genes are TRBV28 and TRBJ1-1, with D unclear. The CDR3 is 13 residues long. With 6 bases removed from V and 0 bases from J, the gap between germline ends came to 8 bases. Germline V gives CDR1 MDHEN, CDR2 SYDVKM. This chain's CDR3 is CASRETMNTEAFF. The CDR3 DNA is TGTGCCAGCAGGGAGACGATGAACACTGAAGCTTTCTTT.

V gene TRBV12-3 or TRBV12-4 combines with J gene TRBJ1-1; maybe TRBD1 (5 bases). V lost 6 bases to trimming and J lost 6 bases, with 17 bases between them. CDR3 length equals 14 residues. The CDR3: CASRTAAGQSEAFF. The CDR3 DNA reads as TGTGCCAGCAGGACAGCAGCAGGGCAATCTGAAGCTTTCTTT.